The T cell receptor beta chain under discussion was sequenced for a study of response to subunit inactivated influenza vaccine. Study results and caveats: Every seasonal influenza vaccination brings in few new T cells, the authors suggested.

Worth noting for this clonotype: Its antigen is not identified.

TCRdb itself ran the RT-PCR reads through MiXCR, one entry per CDR3 protein. Of approximately 730,000 distinct CDR3 sequences in the sample, 11% to 15% are singletons; the top ten hold approximately 7%. The germline V gene has CDR1 DFQATT and CDR2 SNEGSKA (reference sequence). Trimming left V 2 bases short and J 7 bases short, with 9 bases between. The CDR3 is made up of 12 amino acids. This chain uses TRBV20-1 with TRBJ2-1, with no clear D. This receptor was taken from a man aged 50-59 years who received an inactivated influenza vaccine. The starting material was PBMCs from blood, obtained 14 days before vaccination. The CDR3 region is CSARPWANEQFF. CDR3 nucleotides: TGCAGTGCTAGACCATGGGCTAATGAGCAGTTCTTC.